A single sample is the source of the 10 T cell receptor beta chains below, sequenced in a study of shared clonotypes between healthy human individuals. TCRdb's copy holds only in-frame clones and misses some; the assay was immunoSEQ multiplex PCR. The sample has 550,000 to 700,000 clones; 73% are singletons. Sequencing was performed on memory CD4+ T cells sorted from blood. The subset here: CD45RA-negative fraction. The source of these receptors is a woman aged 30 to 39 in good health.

The CDR3 protein is CASRQGANTGELFF. The CDR3 bases are TGTGCCAGCCGGCAGGGGGCGAACACCGGGGAGCTGTTTTTT. The J gene is TRBJ2-2, the V gene TRBV2; 7 nucleotides line up with TRBD1. The germline CDR1 and CDR2 sequences are SNHLY and FYNNEI. This CDR3 region has 14 residues. The junction had 3 bases not matched to a gene; V was cut back by 8 bases and J by 0 bases.

The CDR3 here is CASSYAAGGNHEQYF. For the CDR3, the DNA is TGTGCCAGCAGTTACGCGGCGGGAGGGAACCACGAGCAGTACTTC. The chain has TRBV6-5 and TRBJ2-7, with TRBD2 identical over 9 bases. Germline-derived CDR1 and CDR2 are MNHEY and SVGAGI. The CDR3 has 15 residues. The V gene end was trimmed by 2 bases and the J gene end by 5 bases; junction bases not matched to a gene: 7.

The CDR3 nucleotides are TGTGCCAGCAGTCCCCGGGGGACAGTTCGTAAGACGTCCTACGAGCAGTACTTC. Its translation is CASSPRGTVRKTSYEQYF. The chain carries TRBV28 and TRBJ2-7, with D possibly matching TRBD1 (7 bases). Trimming took off 5 bases at V and 1 base at J, with 24 bases between the two ends. This CDR3 contains 18 residues. Germline V gene sequence: CDR1 MDHEN, CDR2 SYDVKM.

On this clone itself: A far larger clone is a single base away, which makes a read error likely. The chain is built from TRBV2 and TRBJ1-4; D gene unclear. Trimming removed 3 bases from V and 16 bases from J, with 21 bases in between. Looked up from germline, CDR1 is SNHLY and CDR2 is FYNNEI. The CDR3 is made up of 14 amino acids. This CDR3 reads CASSEPPGSAGWFF. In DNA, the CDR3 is TGTGCCAGCAGTGAGCCCCCCGGGAGCGCAGGTTGGTTTTTT.

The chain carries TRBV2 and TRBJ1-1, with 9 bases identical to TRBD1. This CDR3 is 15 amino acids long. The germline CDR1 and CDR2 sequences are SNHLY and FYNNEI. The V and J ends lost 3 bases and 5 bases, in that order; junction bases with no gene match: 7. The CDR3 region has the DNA TGTGCCAGCAGTGAGGCGAAGGGACAGGGTACTGAAGCTTTCTTT. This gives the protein CASSEAKGQGTEAFF. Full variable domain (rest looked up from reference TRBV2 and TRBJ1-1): EPEVTQTPSHQVTQMGQEVILRCVPISNHLYFYWYRQILGQKVEFLVSFYNNEISEKSEIFDDQFSVERPDGSNFTLKIRSTKLEDSAMYFCASSEAKGQGTEAFFGQGTRLTVV.

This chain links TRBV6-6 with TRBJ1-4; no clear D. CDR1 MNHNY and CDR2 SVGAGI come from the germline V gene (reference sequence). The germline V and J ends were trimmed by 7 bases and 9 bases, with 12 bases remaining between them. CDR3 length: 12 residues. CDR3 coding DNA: TGTGCCAGCACCTCCTCCAGTCAAAAACTGTTTTTT. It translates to CASTSSSQKLFF.

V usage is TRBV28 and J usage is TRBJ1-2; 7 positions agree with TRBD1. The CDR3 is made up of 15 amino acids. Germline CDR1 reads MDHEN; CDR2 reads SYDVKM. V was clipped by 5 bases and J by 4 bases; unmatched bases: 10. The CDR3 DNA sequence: TGTGCCAGCAGTGACAGGGACGGATTCCGCTATGGCTACACCTTC. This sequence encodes CASSDRDGFRYGYTF.

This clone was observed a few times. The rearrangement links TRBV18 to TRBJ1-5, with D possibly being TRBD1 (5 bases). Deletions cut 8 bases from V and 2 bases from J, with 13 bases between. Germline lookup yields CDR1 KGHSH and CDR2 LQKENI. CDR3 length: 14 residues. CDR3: CASTRGTGNQPQHF. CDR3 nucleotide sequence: TGTGCCAGCACGAGAGGGACGGGCAATCAGCCCCAGCATTTT.

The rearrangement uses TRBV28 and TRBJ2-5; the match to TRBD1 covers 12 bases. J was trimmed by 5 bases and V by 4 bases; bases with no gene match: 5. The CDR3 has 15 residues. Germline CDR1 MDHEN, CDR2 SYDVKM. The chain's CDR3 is CASSSSGQGAETQYF. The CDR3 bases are TGTGCCAGCAGTTCCTCGGGACAGGGGGCCGAGACCCAGTACTTC.

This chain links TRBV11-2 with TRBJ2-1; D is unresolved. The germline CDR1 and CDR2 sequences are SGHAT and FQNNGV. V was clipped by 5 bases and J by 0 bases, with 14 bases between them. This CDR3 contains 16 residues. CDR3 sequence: CASSNAAKYSYNEQFF. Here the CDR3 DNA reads TGTGCCAGCAGCAACGCCGCTAAATACTCCTACAATGAGCAGTTCTTC.